These 27 T cell receptor beta chains share one sample of origin, sequenced in a study of CD8+ T cells in alopecia areata. In each case, RNA was isolated and then reverse transcribed into cDNA as the sequencing template. Sequenced by immunoSEQ multiplex PCR; TCRdb stores in-frame clones only, minus some. This table holds about 200,000 clones, approximately 60% found once. Sequencing was performed on CD8+ T cells sorted from blood. These receptors all stem from a human donor in good health.

The gene calls are TRBV29-1 and TRBJ1-2; D unresolved. The length of the CDR3 is 15 residues. Germline V gives CDR1 SQVTM, CDR2 ANQGSEA. Trimming took off 0 bases at V and 4 bases at J, with 15 bases between the two ends. This CDR3 is CSVEDSSSGLYGYTF. CDR3 coding DNA: TGCAGCGTTGAAGACAGCTCCTCCGGTCTCTATGGCTACACCTTC.

The chain carries TRBV4-1 and TRBJ2-5; perhaps TRBD2 as D (6 bases). V dropped 1 base and J dropped 5 bases, with 11 bases sitting between them. The CDR3 is 14 amino acids. Per the germline V gene, CDR1 is MGHRA and CDR2 is YSYEKL. CDR3 in DNA: TGCGCCAGCAGCCAAGCGGGGGTTGCGGAGACCCAGTACTTC. This sequence encodes CASSQAGVAETQYF.

In its sample, this clone was seen a few times. The J gene is TRBJ2-2, the V gene TRBV4-1; 7 bases fit TRBD1. V lost 3 bases and J lost 1; bases outside the gene matches: 5. Per germline, CDR1 MGHRA and CDR2 YSYEKL. The CDR3 sequence is 16 residues long. The CDR3 here is CASSHPTGVNTGELFF. The CDR3 DNA reads as TGCGCCAGCAGCCATCCTACAGGGGTGAACACCGGGGAGCTGTTTTTT.

This clone turned up a few times. The CDR3 DNA is TGTGCCACCAGCAGGGCCCGACAGGGGTTTGAAGCTTTCTTT. It is translated as CATSRARQGFEAFF. The chain has TRBV15 and TRBJ1-1, with 8 bases lining up with TRBD1. The CDR3 has 14 amino acids. Per germline, CDR1 LNHNV and CDR2 YYDKDF (reference sequence). The V and J ends lost 3 bases and 7 bases, in that order; junction bases with no gene match: 7.

DNA for the CDR3: TGTGCCAGCAGTTTAACCTCGAACACTGAAGCTTTCTTT. Amino acid sequence: CASSLTSNTEAFF. The chain links TRBV6-1 to TRBJ1-1; no clear D. Per the germline V gene, CDR1 is MNHNS and CDR2 is SASEGT. Trimming removed 5 bases at V and 1 base at J, with 8 bases between. CDR3 length: 13 residues.

This chain uses TRBV11-2 with TRBJ2-5; D uncertain. The CDR3 is 13 amino acids. The germline V gene encodes CDR1 SGHAT and CDR2 FQNNGV. V lost 0 bases to trimming and J lost 5 bases, with 7 bases between them. For the CDR3, the DNA is TGTGCCAGCAGCTTAGAGGGTCGGGAGACCCAGTACTTC. Encoded protein: CASSLEGRETQYF. The whole variable domain, filled in from reference TRBV11-2 and TRBJ2-5, reads EAGVAQSPRYKIIEKRQSVAFWCNPISGHATLYWYQQILGQGPKLLIQFQNNGVVDDSQLPKDRFSAERLKGVDSTLKIQPAKLEDSAVYLCASSLEGRETQYFGPGTRLLVL.

This clone was seen a handful of times. V is TRBV19 and J is TRBJ2-1; 10 bases match TRBD2. The CDR3 runs 17 residues. Germline trimming cut 4 bases from V and 7 bases from J; bases unmatched to any gene: 13. Germline V CDR1 and CDR2: LNHDA, SQIVND (reference sequence). In DNA form, the CDR3 reads TGTGCCAGTAGTACGCTTCCCCTAGCGGGGGTCGGGAATGAGCAGTTCTTC. Its translation is CASSTLPLAGVGNEQFF.

The chain couples TRBV25-1 to TRBJ1-1; D possibly corresponds to TRBD1 (5 bases). The CDR3 extends over 16 amino acids. Germline V lookup: CDR1 MGHDK, CDR2 SYGVNS. Trimming took off 5 bases at V and 1 base at J, with 17 bases between the two ends. The DNA for the CDR3 is TGTGCCAGCAGTACGGGGGGTAGTCCTGGGAACACTGAAGCTTTCTTT. It is translated as CASSTGGSPGNTEAFF.

This clone was picked up a small number of times. The rearrangement links TRBV7-9 to TRBJ1-3, with TRBD1 as a possible D gene (5 bases). CDR3 size: 15 residues. The germline gives CDR1 SEHNR, CDR2 FQNEAQ (reference sequence). Trimming cost V 5 bases and J 0 bases, with 11 bases left between them. CDR3 protein: CASSPRGNSGNTIYF. The CDR3 coding sequence is TGTGCCAGCAGCCCAAGGGGTAACTCTGGAAACACCATATATTTT.

This clone was seen a few times. The chain's CDR3 is CASSLAWGGANVLTF. The CDR3 DNA is TGTGCCAGCAGCCTTGCTTGGGGAGGGGCCAACGTCCTGACTTTC. This chain connects TRBV7-6 to TRBJ2-6; no reliable D call. The CDR3 covers 15 residues. CDR1 SGHVS and CDR2 FNYEAQ come from the germline V gene. V lost 5 bases and J lost 4, with 12 bases in between.

This clone was found a few times. The CDR3 DNA sequence: TGTGCCAGCAGCTTAGATCTGATGACTAGCGACCAAGAGACCCAGTACTTC. Translating gives CASSLDLMTSDQETQYF. This rearrangement joins TRBV11-2 to TRBJ2-5; 8 positions agree with TRBD2. The CDR3 contains 17 residues. CDR1 and CDR2 from the germline V gene are SGHAT and FQNNGV. Trimming took 0 bases from V and 0 from J; bases not matched to a gene: 6.

This chain's CDR3 is CASSDAGGENTEAFF. Here the CDR3 DNA reads TGTGCCAGCAGTGATGCTGGGGGCGAGAACACTGAAGCTTTCTTT. The chain has TRBV25-1 and TRBJ1-1; maybe TRBD1 (6 bases). V lost 3 bases, J lost 1 base, and 12 bases lay in between. Germline CDR1 and CDR2: MGHDK and SYGVNS. CDR3 length: 15 residues.

This rearrangement joins TRBV4-1 to TRBJ1-1; D gene ambiguous. The CDR3 extends over 15 amino acids. V gave up 1 base and J gave up 1 base, with 10 bases separating them. The germline gives CDR1 MGHRA, CDR2 YSYEKL. CDR3 in DNA: TGCGCCAGCAGCCAAGTAAGCCTAAGGAACACTGAAGCTTTCTTT. Translation gives CASSQVSLRNTEAFF.

This clone showed up just a few times. The rearrangement joins TRBV28 to TRBJ2-7; D remains ambiguous. The V gene's germline CDR1 is MDHEN and CDR2 SYDVKM. The V end lost 5 bases, the J end lost 0 bases, and 11 bases lay between the germline ends. This CDR3 spans 14 amino acids. The CDR3 spells CASSMRAYSYEQYF. CDR3 in DNA: TGTGCCAGCAGTATGCGAGCTTACTCCTACGAGCAGTACTTC.

This chain links TRBV7-9 with TRBJ1-1; D is undetermined. Germline V gives CDR1 SEHNR, CDR2 FQNEAQ (reference sequence). The length of the CDR3 is 12 residues. Trimming took off 10 bases at V and 10 bases at J, with 19 bases between the two ends. The CDR3 sequence: CATPRGNIAAFF. CDR3 nucleotides: TGTGCCACCCCGCGGGGAAACATCGCAGCTTTCTTT.

The rearrangement links TRBV7-8 to TRBJ2-7, with D possibly matching TRBD1 (6 bases). Germline CDR1 and CDR2: SGHVS and FQNEAQ. The CDR3 contains 14 residues. The V end lost 3 bases, the J end lost 0 bases, and 9 bases lay between the germline ends. CDR3 region: CASSFRDNSYEQYF. For the CDR3, the DNA is TGTGCCAGCAGCTTCAGGGACAACTCCTACGAGCAGTACTTC.

This clone is medium-sized in the sample. The DNA for the CDR3 is TGTGCCAGCAGTCGGACAGGGAGCCACGAGCAGTACTTC. This codes for CASSRTGSHEQYF. V and J are TRBV7-8 and TRBJ2-7, with 8 bases aligning to TRBD1. The CDR3 covers 13 residues. V shed 6 bases and J 5 bases; nucleotides not matched to a gene: 6. Looked up from germline, CDR1 is SGHVS and CDR2 is FQNEAQ.

This chain joins TRBV9 and TRBJ2-7; D uncertain. The CDR3 covers 15 residues. The germline V gene has CDR1 SGDLS and CDR2 YYNGEE. V was clipped by 0 bases and J by 5 bases, with 15 bases between them. The CDR3 DNA reads as TGTGCCAGCAGCGTAGAGTTGGCAGCTCTCGACGAGCAGTACTTC. Its protein is CASSVELAALDEQYF.

The V call is TRBV7-9, the J call TRBJ2-3, with D possibly being TRBD2 (5 bases). The CDR3 totals 16 residues. The germline CDR1 and CDR2 sequences are SEHNR and FQNEAQ (reference sequence). Trimming pared 0 bases from V and 6 bases from J, leaving 16 bases between. CDR3 in amino acids: CASSLAPSLPWDTQYF. CDR3 coding DNA: TGTGCCAGCAGCTTAGCCCCTAGCCTCCCCTGGGATACGCAGTATTTT.

The J gene is TRBJ1-1, the V gene TRBV29-1; D is possibly TRBD1 (5 bases). Trimming left V 4 bases short and J 2 bases short, with 14 bases between. This CDR3 comprises 14 residues. The germline gives CDR1 SQVTM, CDR2 ANQGSEA. The CDR3 region has the DNA TGCAGCGTTGGACGAGGGGCTGGAAACACTGAAGCTTTCTTT. This gives the protein CSVGRGAGNTEAFF. The whole variable domain, filled in from reference TRBV29-1 and TRBJ1-1, reads SAVISQKPSRDICQRGTSLTIQCQVDSQVTMMFWYRQQPGQSLTLIATANQGSEATYESGFVIDKFPISRPNLTFSTLTVSNMSPEDSSIYLCSVGRGAGNTEAFFGQGTRLTVV.

The chain links TRBV5-1 to TRBJ1-1; D unresolved. V lost 6 bases to trimming and J lost 1 base, with 10 bases between them. This CDR3 spans 13 amino acids. The germline V gene encodes CDR1 SGHRS and CDR2 YFSETQ. CDR3: CASTAGGNTEAFF. CDR3 nucleotide sequence: TGCGCCAGCACCGCGGGCGGGAACACTGAAGCTTTCTTT.

This chain's CDR3 is CASSEAVGQGTEQFF. DNA for the CDR3: TGTGCCAGCAGTGAAGCGGTTGGACAGGGCACTGAGCAGTTCTTC. The chain links TRBV6-1 to TRBJ2-1; 8 bases agree with TRBD1. The CDR3 length is 15 residues. J gave up 9 bases and V 0 bases, and 7 bases lay outside the gene matches. The V gene's germline CDR1 is MNHNS and CDR2 SASEGT.

This clone was found a few times. This chain links TRBV6-5 with TRBJ1-5; D is possibly TRBD1 (6 bases). CDR1 and CDR2 (germline): MNHEY, SVGAGI. With 2 bases removed from V and 3 bases from J, the gap between germline ends came to 11 bases. The CDR3 is made up of 15 amino acids. The CDR3 sequence is CASSYDDRPNQPQHF. The DNA for the CDR3 is TGTGCCAGCAGTTACGATGACAGGCCCAATCAGCCCCAGCATTTT.

The chain combines TRBV5-6 with TRBJ1-2; D gene uncertain. V dropped 0 bases and J dropped 6 bases, with 6 bases sitting between them. The CDR3 covers 12 residues. Germline CDR1 reads SGHDT; CDR2 reads YYEEEE. The CDR3: CASSLARDGYTF. CDR3 in DNA: TGTGCCAGCAGCTTGGCCCGGGATGGCTACACCTTC. The full variable domain, completed using reference TRBV5-6 and TRBJ1-2, is DAGVTQSPTHLIKTRGQQVTLRCSPKSGHDTVSWYQQALGQGPQFIFQYYEEEERQRGNFPDRFSGHQFPNYSSELNVNALLLGDSALYLCASSLARDGYTFGSGTRLTVV.

The V call is TRBV9, the J call TRBJ1-6; the match to TRBD1 covers 9 bases. V gave up 4 bases and J gave up 6 bases; unmatched junction bases: 2. Germline CDR1 and CDR2: SGDLS and YYNGEE. The CDR3 totals 14 residues. Here the CDR3 reads CASSQTGGNSPLHF. As DNA, the CDR3 is TGTGCCAGCAGCCAGACAGGGGGTAATTCACCCCTCCACTTT.

The J gene is TRBJ1-1, the V gene TRBV27; TRBD1 is a possible D gene (5 bases). CDR3 length: 13 amino acids. Germline V gene sequence: CDR1 MNHEY, CDR2 SMNVEV (reference sequence). Trimming shortened V by 6 bases and J by 4 bases, and 12 bases separated the two germline ends. The CDR3, as DNA: TGTGCCAGCAGCCCGAACGGGGCCACTGAAGCTTTCTTT. The encoded protein is CASSPNGATEAFF.

The V gene is TRBV13, the J gene TRBJ2-3; D call uncertain. CDR3 size: 12 residues. Germline lookup yields CDR1 PRHDT and CDR2 FYEKMQ (reference sequence). V was cut by 2 bases and J by 12 bases, with 12 bases left in between. CDR3 sequence: CASSLSPSHQYF. DNA of the CDR3: TGTGCCAGCAGCTTATCACCGAGCCATCAGTATTTT.